The TCR beta chain described here comes from a study of T cell changes during pregnancy in multiple sclerosis. Germline V gene sequence: CDR1 SGHAT, CDR2 FQDESV (reference sequence). The CDR3 covers 13 residues. Trimming left V 5 bases short and J 0 bases short, with 7 bases between. The repertoire was sequenced with immunoSEQ multiplex PCR; TCRdb's copy has only in-frame clones and lacks some. The sample yields 75,000 to 100,000 clones, approximately 92% seen once. The receptor comes from a female donor with multiple sclerosis, enrolled in a pregnancy study. The rearrangement links TRBV11-1 to TRBJ1-1; no firm D call. Sequenced here: peripheral blood, sampled after pregnancy. CDR3 protein: CASSAVMNTEAFF. As DNA, the CDR3 is TGTGCCAGCAGCGCGGTGATGAACACTGAAGCTTTCTTT.